The 4 T cell receptor beta chains below come from one sample, sequenced in a study of PD-L1 blockade in urothelial cancer. TCRdb's table, derived via immunoSEQ multiplex PCR, lists solely in-frame clones and lacks some. The profile covers about 76,000 clones, with roughly 90% appearing a single time and roughly 0.9% taken by the ten largest. Time point: peripheral blood 6 weeks after treatment start. Here the sequenced sample was PBMCs, taken around atezolizumab (anti-PD-L1) treatment. These receptor sequences come from an elderly woman with urothelial cancer.

The V gene is TRBV7-9, the J gene TRBJ1-3, with TRBD1 matching over 9 bases. Per germline, CDR1 SEHNR and CDR2 FQNEAQ (reference sequence). The CDR3 is 16 residues long. The V gene end was trimmed by 7 bases and the J gene end by 1 base; junction bases not matched to a gene: 8. CDR3 nucleotide sequence: TGTGCCAGCACCCCAGTCGGGACAGGGTCTGGAAACACCATATATTTT. It encodes CASTPVGTGSGNTIYF.

The chain is built from TRBV5-4 and TRBJ2-7, with 11 bases that match TRBD2. CDR1 and CDR2 from the germline V gene are SGHNT and YYREEE (reference sequence). V lost 5 bases, J lost 2 bases, and 0 bases stayed unmatched. The CDR3 is made up of 13 amino acids. In nucleotides, the CDR3 is TGTGCCAGCAGACTAGCGGGAGCCTACGAGCAGTACTTC. It codes for CASRLAGAYEQYF. The complete variable domain, with remaining parts taken from reference TRBV5-4 and TRBJ2-7, reads ETGVTQSPTHLIKTRGQQVTLRCSSQSGHNTVSWYQQALGQGPQFIFQYYREEENGRGNFPPRFSGLQFPNYSSELNVNALELDDSALYLCASRLAGAYEQYFGPGTRLTVT.

In the case of this clone: The identical CDR3 is also encoded by other nucleotide sequences in the sample. This rearrangement joins TRBV15 to TRBJ2-7; D not certain. V was pared by 0 bases and J by 2 bases, with 2 bases between. Looked up from germline, CDR1 is LNHNV and CDR2 is YYDKDF (reference sequence). The CDR3 runs to 12 residues. This CDR3 is CATSRDTYEQYF. The CDR3 DNA sequence: TGTGCCACCAGCAGAGATACCTACGAGCAGTACTTC.

This clone was detected only once. V is TRBV28 and J is TRBJ2-7, with 10 bases identical to TRBD1. CDR3 length: 13 amino acids. The germline V gene encodes CDR1 MDHEN and CDR2 SYDVKM. V lost 4 bases and J lost 3; bases outside the gene matches: 0. Here the CDR3 reads CASSWTGGYEQYF. The DNA of the CDR3 is TGTGCCAGCAGTTGGACAGGGGGCTACGAGCAGTACTTC.